This T cell receptor beta chain was identified during a study of T cell repertoires in cytomegalovirus infection. Study-wide context: Well-studied HLA-B-restricted epitopes and recently identified HLA-C-restricted epitopes of CMV were both used in the study. Indicated by public TCR beta signatures were CMV infection and matching HLA type. Study outcomes and limitations: The cumulative frequency of public TCR beta families distinguished individuals who carried CMV together with the relevant HLA. HLA-C-restricted, CMV-specific TCR beta clonotypes were dominant ex vivo.

This clonotype has at least ten counts. Its antigen is not known. Each CDR3 protein is one row after TCRdb ran MiXCR on the reads. Here the sample spans 380,000 or so distinct CDR3 sequences, about 35% being singletons. This TCR was recovered from a human donor in good health (CMV status not recorded). Some clones in this sample may be carry-over from other donors' samples. The specimen was cultured PBMCs, collected from culture after CMV antigen stimulation.

The CDR3, as DNA: TGTGCCAGCAGCTTGGGACTAGCTTTAACCACAGATACGCAGTATTTT. This codes for CASSLGLALTTDTQYF. The chain uses TRBV7-2 and TRBJ2-3; 9 bases map to TRBD2. Germline-derived CDR1 and CDR2 are SGHTA and FQGNSA. The CDR3 extends over 16 amino acids. The V and J ends lost 3 bases and 2 bases, in that order; junction bases with no gene match: 6.